These 22 T cell receptor beta chains came from one sample sequenced in a study of blood T cell repertoires in COVID-19. Profiled with immunoSEQ multiplex PCR; TCRdb holds only in-frame clones, not every one. The sample carries 180,000 or so clones, more than 85% recorded once. Sequenced material: PBMCs or T cells enriched from blood (not recorded which). These receptor sequences come from a human donor with acute COVID-19. The donor label of this sample is uncertain.

This CDR3 reads CASSSRVRETEAFF. The CDR3 nucleotides read TGTGCCAGCAGTTCGAGGGTGCGGGAGACTGAAGCTTTCTTT. The chain employs TRBV27 and TRBJ1-1; D unclear. Germline V lookup: CDR1 MNHEY, CDR2 SMNVEV (reference sequence). V lost 4 bases and J lost 5, with 14 bases in between. This CDR3 is built from 14 residues.

The chain recombines TRBV2 with TRBJ1-2, with a tentative D call TRBD1 (6 bases). V was clipped by 6 bases and J by 5 bases, with 22 bases between them. The CDR3 is made up of 16 amino acids. The germline gives CDR1 SNHLY, CDR2 FYNNEI. In DNA form, the CDR3 reads TGTGCCAGCAGACCTCCCGGTTGGGGGCGAGGGTATGGCTACACCTTC. Its translation: CASRPPGWGRGYGYTF.

The chain is built from TRBV6-5 and TRBJ2-3; TRBD2 is a possible D gene (5 bases). Germline loops: CDR1 MNHEY, CDR2 SVGAGI. V dropped 5 bases and J dropped 5 bases, with 11 bases sitting between them. The CDR3 spans 13 residues. In DNA, the CDR3 is TGTGCCAGCAGTCCCCTACGGGGAGATACGCAGTATTTT. Amino acids: CASSPLRGDTQYF.

The sample holds one count of this clone. The genes are TRBV30 and TRBJ2-3, with D possibly being TRBD2 (6 bases). V was clipped by 0 bases and J by 8 bases, with 12 bases between them. Germline V gene lookup returns CDR1 GTSNPN and CDR2 SVGIG (reference sequence). The CDR3 is made up of 13 amino acids. The CDR3 nucleotides read TGTGCCTGGAGTGTCACTAGCTTAGGTACGCAGTATTTT. Amino acids: CAWSVTSLGTQYF.

J is TRBJ1-2 and V is TRBV25-1, with a possible D match to TRBD1 (5 bases). Trimming shortened V by 9 bases and J by 4 bases, and 9 bases separated the two germline ends. Germline assignment: CDR1 MGHDK and CDR2 SYGVNS. The CDR3 runs 11 residues. The CDR3 is CASTGAYGYTF. As DNA, the CDR3 is TGTGCCAGTACAGGTGCCTATGGCTACACCTTC.

V and J are TRBV19 and TRBJ1-2, with D possibly matching TRBD1 (6 bases). This CDR3 region has 13 residues. Germline CDR1 and CDR2: LNHDA and SQIVND (reference sequence). V was trimmed by 6 bases and J by 8 bases, leaving 16 bases between them. CDR3 in amino acids: CASSPERGGGYTF. In DNA form, the CDR3 reads TGTGCCAGTAGCCCGGAGAGAGGGGGAGGCTACACCTTC.

The chain is built from TRBV1 and TRBJ2-7; TRBD2, the table's D call, lacks a check against the DNA. TRBV1 is described as a pseudogene. The CDR3 totals 19 residues. In DNA form, the CDR3 reads TGCACCAGCAGCCAAGTGCCCCTAGCGGGGAGGTCGGCGGGGAACGAGCAGTACTTC. Translation gives CTSSQVPLAGRSAGNEQYF.

The V and J genes are TRBV19 and TRBJ1-1; 7 nucleotides match TRBD1. The CDR3 is made up of 14 amino acids. The V gene's germline CDR1 is LNHDA and CDR2 SQIVND (reference sequence). Losses at the gene ends were 3 bases for V and 4 bases for J; bases not matched to a gene: 5. Written as DNA, the CDR3 is TGTGCCAGTAGTATCGGCCAGGGGGTCACTGAAGCTTTCTTT. Translation: CASSIGQGVTEAFF.

The V call is TRBV27, the J call TRBJ2-3; D is possibly TRBD2 (6 bases). CDR3 length equals 14 residues. V was trimmed by 3 bases and J by 6 bases, leaving 13 bases between them. The V gene's germline CDR1 is MNHEY and CDR2 SMNVEV (reference sequence). The CDR3 loop is CASSLTRGWDTQYF. CDR3 nucleotide sequence: TGTGCCAGCAGTTTGACTAGAGGTTGGGATACGCAGTATTTT.

About this clone: Different DNA sequences within this sample yield the same CDR3. This CDR3 is CASSLGGDQETQYF. CDR3 nucleotide sequence: TGTGCCAGCAGCTTAGGAGGAGACCAAGAGACCCAGTACTTC. The V call is TRBV7-2, the J call TRBJ2-5; D unresolved. The CDR3 loop spans 14 amino acids. The V gene lost 1 base and the J gene lost 0 bases, with 6 bases spanning the gap. Germline V gives CDR1 SGHTA, CDR2 FQGNSA.

CDR3 DNA sequence: TGTGCCACCAGTGATACCCGCGACATGACTGAAGCTTTCTTT. Its translation is CATSDTRDMTEAFF. J is TRBJ1-1 and V is TRBV24-1; D is undetermined. The CDR3 spans 14 residues. V lost 3 bases, J lost 5 bases, and 12 bases lay in between. CDR1 is KGHDR and CDR2 is SFDVKD in the germline V gene.

V and J are TRBV18 and TRBJ2-7; 10 nucleotides agree with TRBD2. V trimming: 2 bases; J trimming: 3 bases; junction bases outside the gene matches: 10. The length of the CDR3 is 17 residues. Looked up from germline, CDR1 is KGHSH and CDR2 is LQKENI. The CDR3 nucleotides read TGTGCCAGCTCACCAACAGTGGTGGCTAGCGGGGGCTACGAGCAGTACTTC. It yields the protein CASSPTVVASGGYEQYF.

V and J are TRBV5-6 and TRBJ2-5; weak D call: TRBD1 (6 bases). V lost 4 bases, J lost 5 bases, and 18 bases lay in between. The germline V gene has CDR1 SGHDT and CDR2 YYEEEE. CDR3 length: 15 residues. The CDR3 nucleotides read TGTGCCAGCAGCCATCGACAGGCCGATTGGGAGACCCAGTACTTC. Translated, it gives CASSHRQADWETQYF.

This chain joins TRBV6-2 or TRBV6-3 and TRBJ2-1; the match to TRBD1 covers 7 bases. This CDR3 spans 16 amino acids. The germline V gene has CDR1 MNHEY and CDR2 SVGEGT. The V gene end was trimmed by 4 bases and the J gene end by 4 bases; junction bases not matched to a gene: 10. The CDR3 bases are TGTGCCAGCAGTTCCTACAGGGGTAAGGGATACAATGAGCAGTTCTTC. The encoded protein is CASSSYRGKGYNEQFF.

The chain is built from TRBV11-2 and TRBJ2-5; possible D gene TRBD2, 5 bases. Trimming cost V 1 base and J 3 bases, with 15 bases left between them. This CDR3 region has 16 residues. Germline CDR1 SGHAT, CDR2 FQNNGV. The CDR3 sequence: CASSLGHLAAKETQYF. The CDR3 DNA is TGTGCCAGCAGCTTAGGACACCTAGCAGCCAAAGAGACCCAGTACTTC.

This clone has a handful of counts. V usage is TRBV6-5 and J usage is TRBJ1-5; D call uncertain. There are 14 residues in the CDR3. From germline, CDR1 is MNHEY and CDR2 SVGAGI. V gave up 6 bases and J gave up 5 bases, with 14 bases separating them. CDR3: CASSPGLFDQPQHF. The CDR3 coding sequence is TGTGCCAGCAGCCCCGGACTCTTCGATCAGCCCCAGCATTTT.

V is TRBV19 and J is TRBJ2-7, with 9 bases aligning to TRBD1. The CDR3 sequence is 15 residues long. J was trimmed by 5 bases and V by 2 bases; bases with no gene match: 7. The germline CDR1 and CDR2 sequences are LNHDA and SQIVND (reference sequence). CDR3 loop: CASSILGTGSNEQYF. The CDR3 DNA sequence: TGTGCCAGTAGTATACTGGGGACAGGGTCGAACGAGCAGTACTTC.

J is TRBJ2-7 and V is TRBV2; 10 nucleotides line up with TRBD1. CDR3 length: 15 residues. With 3 bases clipped from V and 6 bases from J, the junction kept 8 bases outside the gene matches. Per the germline V gene, CDR1 is SNHLY and CDR2 is FYNNEI. CDR3 amino acids: CASSEGQGKVLEQYF. The CDR3 DNA reads as TGTGCCAGCAGTGAGGGACAGGGGAAGGTTCTCGAGCAGTACTTC.

This chain links TRBV21-1 with TRBJ1-2; the tabulated D call, TRBD1, remains unverified against the DNA. TRBV21-1 is a listed pseudogene. This CDR3 has 13 residues. DNA of the CDR3: TGTGCCAGTCGGACAGGGCATAACTATGGCTACACCTTC. It translates to CASRTGHNYGYTF.

The sample holds many counts of this clone. The gene calls are TRBV5-6 and TRBJ2-7; 7 nucleotides match TRBD1. Trimming took 2 bases from V and 8 from J; bases not matched to a gene: 10. Germline values: CDR1 SGHDT, CDR2 YYEEEE. The CDR3 spans 14 residues. Here the CDR3 reads CASSFLAQGEKQYF. The CDR3 nucleotides are TGTGCCAGCAGCTTTTTGGCTCAGGGGGAGAAGCAGTACTTC.

This clone was seen a single time. The rearrangement joins TRBV5-6 to TRBJ2-3; 10 bases agree with TRBD2. The germline V gene has CDR1 SGHDT and CDR2 YYEEEE. V trimming: 0 bases; J trimming: 4 bases; junction bases outside the gene matches: 2. This CDR3 has 15 amino acids. The CDR3 loop reads CASSLDLAGADTQYF. CDR3 DNA sequence: TGTGCCAGCAGCTTGGACCTAGCGGGGGCAGATACGCAGTATTTT. Using reference TRBV5-6 and TRBJ2-3 for the parts outside the CDR3, the full variable domain is DAGVTQSPTHLIKTRGQQVTLRCSPKSGHDTVSWYQQALGQGPQFIFQYYEEEERQRGNFPDRFSGHQFPNYSSELNVNALLLGDSALYLCASSLDLAGADTQYFGPGTRLTVL.

The chain has TRBV3-1 (or the pseudogene TRBV3-2) and TRBJ1-1; D remains unclear. The CDR3 is made up of 12 amino acids. V gave up 6 bases and J gave up 6 bases, with 11 bases separating them. From germline, CDR1 is LGHDT and CDR2 YNNKEL (reference sequence). The CDR3: CASSLSLAEAFF. DNA for the CDR3: TGTGCCAGCAGTCTTTCTCTTGCTGAAGCTTTCTTT.